This T cell receptor (beta chain) was obtained from a study of blood T cell repertoires in COVID-19. This table comes from immunoSEQ multiplex PCR, and its TCRdb copy is limited to in-frame clones, with some not included. The top ten clones hold 0.8% to 0.85% of a sample with hundreds of thousands of clones, around 90% of them seen once. The V segment lost 5 bases and the J segment 4 bases; nucleotides outside the gene matches: 8. The CDR3 covers 15 residues. Germline V lookup: CDR1 MNHEY, CDR2 SMNVEV (reference sequence). The gene calls are TRBV27 and TRBJ2-7, with TRBD2 matching 10 bases. Sequenced material: peripheral blood. This receptor was identified in a man between 18 and 29 years old with COVID-19, enrolled during active disease. This CDR3 is CASSPQSGGAYEQYF. In DNA, the CDR3 is TGTGCCAGCAGTCCCCAGAGCGGGGGGGCGTACGAGCAGTACTTC.